This T cell receptor (beta chain) was obtained from a study of metastatic and nonmetastatic thyroid tumors. TCRdb reanalyzed the PCR reads via MiXCR. The data contain 20,000 to 25,000 clones, 20% to 30% of them singletons. Thyroid surgery was performed in patients who had received no treatment beforehand. Study outcomes and limitations: The study reportedly found significantly higher TCR beta diversity in malignant thyroid tumors than benign nodules, in blood and tumor.

To note about this clone: Antigen unknown.

This CDR3 is 16 amino acids long. Trimming at V came to 0 bases and at J to 11 bases, leaving 13 bases not matched to a gene. CDR1 is SGHTA, CDR2 FQGTGA, per germline. This TCR was recovered from a female donor with papillary thyroid cancer or a benign thyroid nodule (not recorded which). Some clones in this sample may be carry-over from other donors' samples. This rearrangement joins TRBV7-3 to TRBJ2-1; 7 nucleotides agree with TRBD2. Sequencing was carried out using tumor tissue. CDR3: CASSLTTSVGQGKQFF. CDR3 nucleotide sequence: TGTGCCAGCAGCTTAACCACTAGCGTGGGGCAGGGTAAGCAGTTCTTC.